This is a list of T cell receptor beta chains from one sample in a study of T-cell memory formation after mild COVID-19. TCRdb re-called the 5' RACE reads with MiXCR, one entry per CDR3 protein. The table has 65,000 to 90,000 distinct CDR3 sequences, roughly 13% seen once. Sequencing was performed on PBMCs or a T cell subset sorted from them (not recorded which). Receptors originate from a young man who had mild COVID-19 (a few samples of this study predate the infection). Cell type and time point are not known. CDR3s include the opening cysteine and the closing phenylalanine or tryptophan. Each record gives: V gene, J gene, D gene, clone size, CDR3 DNA, CDR3 protein. A D gene is named only where the DNA matches it firmly. Size tells how often a clone was seen (once, few, many) or the class of an expanded clone, and some rows leave it out.

V: TRBV4-1; J: TRBJ1-6; D: NA; size: NA; DNA: TGCGCCAGCAGCCACAACAGGGCAGGCAGTCGGCCCCTCCACTTT; CDR3: CASSHNRAGSRPLHF
V: TRBV6-5; J: TRBJ2-2; D: NA; size: NA; DNA: TGTGCCAGCAGTTACTCCCCCGGACAGCGGGAGCTGTTTTTT; CDR3: CASSYSPGQRELFF
V: TRBV4-1; J: TRBJ1-2; D: NA; size: NA; DNA: TGCGCCAGCAGCCAAGATCCGGGGGGAGTCGGCTACACCTTC; CDR3: CASSQDPGGVGYTF
V: TRBV7-6; J: TRBJ2-7; D: TRBD1; size: few; DNA: TGTGCCAGCAGCTTAGGGCAGGGGGCAAACTACGAGCAGTACTTC; CDR3: CASSLGQGANYEQYF
V: TRBV2; J: TRBJ2-5; D: TRBD2; size: NA; DNA: TGTGCCAGTGTCGAACGCCGTAGCGGGGTGGGGGAGACCCAGTACTTC; CDR3: CASVERRSGVGETQYF
V: TRBV5-6; J: TRBJ2-3; D: TRBD2; size: few; DNA: TGTGCCAGCAGCCGCGCGGGGGGGCGGCTCACAGATACGCAGTATTTT; CDR3: CASSRAGGRLTDTQYF
V: TRBV9; J: TRBJ1-6; D: NA; size: NA; DNA: TGTGCCAGCAGTCCCTCCAGCGGGGTTACATATAATTCACCCCTCCACTTT; CDR3: CASSPSSGVTYNSPLHF
V: TRBV12-3/TRBV12-4; J: TRBJ2-5; D: TRBD2; size: NA; DNA: TGTGCCAGCAGCCGGACTAGCGGGGGGGCTAGGGAGACCCAGTACTTC; CDR3: CASSRTSGGARETQYF
V: TRBV9; J: TRBJ2-4; D: TRBD2; size: NA; DNA: TGTGCCAGCAGCGGCCGCGGGGGGGCCTGGAACATTCAGTACTTC; CDR3: CASSGRGGAWNIQYF
V: TRBV12-3/TRBV12-4; J: TRBJ2-3; D: NA; size: few; DNA: TGTGCCTGTCGGTCCAGCGACGGCACAGATACGCAGTATTTT; CDR3: CACRSSDGTDTQYF
V: TRBV4-1; J: TRBJ1-2; D: NA; size: NA; DNA: TGCGCCAGCAGCCCGGCTAACCTTTTGAGCTATGGCTACACCTTC; CDR3: CASSPANLLSYGYTF
V: TRBV5-1; J: TRBJ2-1; D: TRBD2; size: NA; DNA: TGCGCCAGCAGCTTGGGGAGTAGCGGGGGGTACAATGAGCAGTTCTTC; CDR3: CASSLGSSGGYNEQFF
V: TRBV6-2/TRBV6-3; J: TRBJ2-7; D: NA; size: NA; DNA: TGTGCCAGCAGTTATGGCGGGACGGGAGCTTACGAGCAGTACTTC; CDR3: CASSYGGTGAYEQYF
V: TRBV7-9; J: TRBJ2-7; D: NA; size: few; DNA: TGTGCCAGCAGCTTAGAGCTCAGCGGACCAGCGGACGAGCAGTACTTC; CDR3: CASSLELSGPADEQYF
V: TRBV12-3/TRBV12-4; J: TRBJ1-1; D: NA; size: few; DNA: TGTGCCAGCAGTTTTTACCCGTCAGCGAACACTGAAGCTTTCTTT; CDR3: CASSFYPSANTEAFF
V: TRBV29-1; J: TRBJ2-4; D: TRBD1; size: NA; DNA: TGCAGCGCCACGGACAGGGGGCATCCTTCGGCCAAAAACATTCAGTACTTC; CDR3: CSATDRGHPSAKNIQYF
V: TRBV21-1; J: TRBJ2-2; D: NA; size: few; DNA: TGTGCCAGCAGGCACGGCACCGGGGAGCTGTTTTTT; CDR3: CASRHGTGELFF
V: TRBV4-1; J: TRBJ2-3; D: NA; size: few; DNA: TGCGCCAGCAGCCAAGATGGGGTGGATACGCAGTATTTT; CDR3: CASSQDGVDTQYF
V: TRBV7-3; J: TRBJ2-3; D: TRBD2; size: NA; DNA: TGTGCCAGCAGCCCCGCCGGCGGGGGGAGCGCGGGTGTCACGCAGTATTTT; CDR3: CASSPAGGGSAGVTQYF
V: TRBV5-1; J: TRBJ1-1; D: NA; size: few; DNA: TGCGCCAGCAGCCCGGATGGCGTCGCTGAAGCTTTCTTT; CDR3: CASSPDGVAEAFF
V: TRBV7-9; J: TRBJ1-3; D: NA; size: few; DNA: TGTGCCAGCAGCTTAGACGGAAAAGGAAACACCATATATTTT; CDR3: CASSLDGKGNTIYF
V: TRBV4-1; J: TRBJ2-3; D: NA; size: NA; DNA: TGCGCCAGCAGCCGGACGAACACAGATACGCAGTATTTT; CDR3: CASSRTNTDTQYF
V: TRBV14; J: TRBJ2-1; D: TRBD1; size: many; DNA: TGTGCCAGCAGTCGACAGGGGAATGAGCAGTTCTTC; CDR3: CASSRQGNEQFF
V: TRBV5-1; J: TRBJ2-7; D: NA; size: NA; DNA: TGCGCCAGCAGCTTGGTGTTACAGGGAAGGAACGAGCAGTACTTC; CDR3: CASSLVLQGRNEQYF
V: TRBV7-9; J: TRBJ2-7; D: TRBD2; size: many; DNA: TGTGCCAGCAGCTACCGGGGGGACTACGAGCAGTACTTC; CDR3: CASSYRGDYEQYF
V: TRBV12-3/TRBV12-4; J: TRBJ2-1; D: NA; size: NA; DNA: TGTGCCAGCAGTCCGACGCAGGGCCGCTACAATGAGCAGTTCTTC; CDR3: CASSPTQGRYNEQFF
V: TRBV28; J: TRBJ2-6; D: NA; size: NA; DNA: TGTGCCAGCAGCCCCTGGGGGTCTGGGGCCAACGTCCTGACTTTC; CDR3: CASSPWGSGANVLTF
V: TRBV4-3; J: TRBJ1-1; D: NA; size: NA; DNA: TGCGCCAGCAGCCAAGACGAAAACGGTCAAGGCAGGGTTTGGAACACTGAAGCTTTCTTT; CDR3: CASSQDENGQGRVWNTEAFF
V: TRBV5-1; J: TRBJ1-2; D: NA; size: NA; DNA: TGCGCCAGCAGCAAATACGGGCTCTATGGCTACACCTTC; CDR3: CASSKYGLYGYTF
V: TRBV7-2; J: TRBJ2-4; D: TRBD2; size: few; DNA: TGTGCCAGCAGCCCTCCGACTAGCGGGGGACCTTTGTACTTC; CDR3: CASSPPTSGGPLYF
V: TRBV5-6; J: TRBJ1-5; D: NA; size: few; DNA: TGTGCCAGCAGCTTGAAGGGGTACAATCAGCCCCAGCATTTT; CDR3: CASSLKGYNQPQHF
V: TRBV24-1; J: TRBJ2-2; D: NA; size: NA; DNA: TGTGCCACCGAGGGGCCGAACACCGGGGAGCTGTTTTTT; CDR3: CATEGPNTGELFF
V: TRBV6-2/TRBV6-3; J: TRBJ1-1; D: NA; size: NA; DNA: TGTGCCAGCAGCAACGGGGTTTTTGAAGCTTTCTTT; CDR3: CASSNGVFEAFF
V: TRBV7-3; J: TRBJ1-2; D: NA; size: few; DNA: TGTGCCAGCAGCGAGACCCCGGACTATGGCTACACCTTC; CDR3: CASSETPDYGYTF
V: TRBV4-2; J: TRBJ1-6; D: NA; size: few; DNA: TGTGCCAGCAGCCAAGACTTTTCAGGACAGCATTCACCCCTCCACTTT; CDR3: CASSQDFSGQHSPLHF
V: TRBV7-8; J: TRBJ2-1; D: NA; size: NA; DNA: TGTGCCAGCAGCACTAGCAGGGGGGGCAATGAGCAGTTCTTC; CDR3: CASSTSRGGNEQFF
V: TRBV4-3; J: TRBJ1-6; D: NA; size: NA; DNA: TGCGCCAGCAGCGCGGGCTACTATAATTCACCCCTCCACTTT; CDR3: CASSAGYYNSPLHF
V: TRBV4-2; J: TRBJ1-5; D: NA; size: NA; DNA: TGTGCCAGCAGCGGGTGGGAAAGCAATCAGCCCCAGCATTTT; CDR3: CASSGWESNQPQHF
V: TRBV4-1; J: TRBJ2-5; D: NA; size: NA; DNA: TGCGCCAGCAGCCAGAGAGACAGATCCCAAGAGACCCAGTACTTC; CDR3: CASSQRDRSQETQYF
V: TRBV7-9; J: TRBJ1-5; D: NA; size: NA; DNA: TGTGCCAGCAGCCGGGACCCCTATCAGCCCCAGCATTTT; CDR3: CASSRDPYQPQHF
V: TRBV7-2; J: TRBJ2-2; D: NA; size: NA; DNA: TGTGCCAGCAGCTCAGACCCGGCCGGGGAGCTGTTTTTT; CDR3: CASSSDPAGELFF
V: TRBV7-2; J: TRBJ2-7; D: NA; size: few; DNA: TGTGCCAGCAGCTTACTCTACGAGCAGTACTTC; CDR3: CASSLLYEQYF
V: TRBV20-1; J: TRBJ2-1; D: NA; size: many; DNA: TGCAGTGCTAGAGATCGGGGGCGGTGGTACAATGAGCAGTTCTTC; CDR3: CSARDRGRWYNEQFF
V: TRBV6-5; J: TRBJ2-2; D: NA; size: few; DNA: TGTGCCAGCAGTTACTTCTCGGGGCGGAGCGGGGAGCTGTTTTTT; CDR3: CASSYFSGRSGELFF
V: TRBV6-5; J: TRBJ2-2; D: NA; size: few; DNA: TGTGCCAGCAGCCTCGGGACGAGAGGGACCGGGGAGCTGTTTTTT; CDR3: CASSLGTRGTGELFF
V: TRBV4-3; J: TRBJ2-7; D: NA; size: NA; DNA: TGCGCCAGCATCCAAGATAGGGGACTCCGCTACGAGCAGTACTTC; CDR3: CASIQDRGLRYEQYF
V: TRBV20-1; J: TRBJ1-1; D: NA; size: NA; DNA: TGCAGTGCTCAACGAATGGACTATCAAATGGCTGAAGCTTTCTTT; CDR3: CSAQRMDYQMAEAFF
V: TRBV5-1; J: TRBJ2-1; D: NA; size: many; DNA: TGCGCCAGCAGCTTGGCCGAGATTTCCTTCAATGAGCAGTTCTTC; CDR3: CASSLAEISFNEQFF
V: TRBV4-1; J: TRBJ2-1; D: NA; size: NA; DNA: TGCGCCAGCAGCCAAGATTTGGGTCCGGTAGGGGCAAGGAATGAGCAGTTCTTC; CDR3: CASSQDLGPVGARNEQFF
V: TRBV5-4; J: TRBJ2-1; D: NA; size: few; DNA: TGTGCCAGCAGCATACTCGGACAAAACAATGAGCAGTTCTTC; CDR3: CASSILGQNNEQFF
V: TRBV27; J: TRBJ2-3; D: TRBD1; size: NA; DNA: TGTGCCAGCAGTTCCGGGACAGGGGGTCTGAGCACAGATACGCAGTATTTT; CDR3: CASSSGTGGLSTDTQYF
V: TRBV7-9; J: TRBJ1-2; D: NA; size: NA; DNA: TGTGCCAGCAGCTCGGACCTAAACCGGGGCTACACCTTC; CDR3: CASSSDLNRGYTF
V: TRBV4-3; J: TRBJ1-6; D: NA; size: NA; DNA: TGCGCCAGCAGCCAAGAGTCGGGGCTAAATTCACCCCTCCACTTT; CDR3: CASSQESGLNSPLHF